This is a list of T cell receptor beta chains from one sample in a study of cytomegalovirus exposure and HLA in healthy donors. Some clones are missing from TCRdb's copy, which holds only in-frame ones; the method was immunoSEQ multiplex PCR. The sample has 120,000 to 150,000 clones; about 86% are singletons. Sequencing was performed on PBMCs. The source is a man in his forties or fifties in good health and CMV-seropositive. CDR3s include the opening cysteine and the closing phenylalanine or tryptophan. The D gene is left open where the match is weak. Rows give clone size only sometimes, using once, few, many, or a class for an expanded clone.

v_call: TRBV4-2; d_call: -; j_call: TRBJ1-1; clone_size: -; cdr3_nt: TGTGCCAGCAGCCAAGATGGACACCCATTAGCCGCGAACACTGAAGCTTTCTTT; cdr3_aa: CASSQDGHPLAANTEAFF
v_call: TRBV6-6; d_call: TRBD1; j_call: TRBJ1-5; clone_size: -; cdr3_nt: TGTGCCAGCAGACCCACAGGGGCACGTCAGCCCCAGCATTTT; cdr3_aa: CASRPTGARQPQHF
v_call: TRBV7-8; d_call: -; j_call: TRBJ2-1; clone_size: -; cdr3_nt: TGTGCCAGCAGCTCCCTCGGGAGCGGCCCTTACAATGAGCAGTTCTTC; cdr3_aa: CASSSLGSGPYNEQFF
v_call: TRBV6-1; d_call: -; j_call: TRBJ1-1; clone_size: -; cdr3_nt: TGTGCCAGCAGTGAACGGGTAGGGAGCACTGAAGCTTTCTTT; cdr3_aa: CASSERVGSTEAFF
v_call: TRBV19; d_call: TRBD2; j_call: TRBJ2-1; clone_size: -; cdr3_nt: TGTGCCACCGGACTAGCGGGAGCTGATGAGCAGTTCTTC; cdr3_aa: CATGLAGADEQFF
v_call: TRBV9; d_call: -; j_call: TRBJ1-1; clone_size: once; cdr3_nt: TGTGCCAGCGGCCCCCGGCAGGCGAACACTGAAGCTTTCTTT; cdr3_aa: CASGPRQANTEAFF
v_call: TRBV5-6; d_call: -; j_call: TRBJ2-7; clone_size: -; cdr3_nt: TGTGCCAGCAGCTTTGCAGGCGACGAGCAGTACTTC; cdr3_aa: CASSFAGDEQYF
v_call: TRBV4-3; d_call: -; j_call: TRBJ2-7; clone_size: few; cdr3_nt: TGCGCCAGCAGCCAAGAGAGGTATTTCTACGAGCAGTACTTC; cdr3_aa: CASSQERYFYEQYF
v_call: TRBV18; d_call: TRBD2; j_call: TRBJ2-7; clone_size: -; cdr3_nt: TGTGCCAGCTCACTAGCGGGAGTCCCCTCCTACGAGCAGTACTTC; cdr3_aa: CASSLAGVPSYEQYF
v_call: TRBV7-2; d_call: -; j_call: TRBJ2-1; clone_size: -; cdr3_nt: TGTGCCAGCAGCTCCCGGGTCAAAAGCTCCTACAATGAGCAGTTCTTC; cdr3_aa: CASSSRVKSSYNEQFF
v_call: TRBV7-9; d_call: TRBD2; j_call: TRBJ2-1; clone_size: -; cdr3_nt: TGTGCCAGCAGCCCCAAGATAGCGGGATTCGACAATGAGCAGTTCTTC; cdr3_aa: CASSPKIAGFDNEQFF
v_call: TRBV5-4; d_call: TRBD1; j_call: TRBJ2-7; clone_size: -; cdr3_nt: TGTGCCAGCAGCCTGGGACAGGGGAGGCCCTACGAGCAGTACTTC; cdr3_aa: CASSLGQGRPYEQYF
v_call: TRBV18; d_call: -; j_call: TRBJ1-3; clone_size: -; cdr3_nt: TGTGCCAGCTCCCCCCCCGCCGGGGTCTCTGGAAACACCATATATTTT; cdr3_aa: CASSPPAGVSGNTIYF
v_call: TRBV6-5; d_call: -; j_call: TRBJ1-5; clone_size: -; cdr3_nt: TGTGCCAGCAGGAAAACATATAGCAATCAGCCCCAGCATTTT; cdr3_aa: CASRKTYSNQPQHF
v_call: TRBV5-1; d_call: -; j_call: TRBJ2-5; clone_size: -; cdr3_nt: TGCGCCAGCAGCCCGGAGGCGGGCGGGGAGACCCAGTACTTC; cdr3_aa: CASSPEAGGETQYF
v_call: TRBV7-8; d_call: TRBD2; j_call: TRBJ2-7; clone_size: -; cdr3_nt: TGTGCCAGCAGCTTAGGGGGGGGGAAGTACGAGCAGTACTTC; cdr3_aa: CASSLGGGKYEQYF
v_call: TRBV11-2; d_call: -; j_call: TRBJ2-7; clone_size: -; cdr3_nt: TGTGCCAGCAGCTTAGGGGCCAGCTACTCCACCTACGAGCAGTACTTC; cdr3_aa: CASSLGASYSTYEQYF
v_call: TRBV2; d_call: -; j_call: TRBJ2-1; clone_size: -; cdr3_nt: TGTGCCAGTACCCGCGGGGAAAGCTCCTACAATGAGCAGTTCTTC; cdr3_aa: CASTRGESSYNEQFF
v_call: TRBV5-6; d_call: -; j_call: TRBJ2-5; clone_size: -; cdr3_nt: TGTGCCAGCAGCTTGGACGCTCACAGGGTGAAAGAGACCCAGTACTTC; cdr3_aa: CASSLDAHRVKETQYF
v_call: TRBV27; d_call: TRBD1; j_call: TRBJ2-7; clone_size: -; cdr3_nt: TGTGCCAGTCAAAAGGGGACAGGGGACGAACCGGGATCCTACGAGCAGTACTTC; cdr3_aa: CASQKGTGDEPGSYEQYF
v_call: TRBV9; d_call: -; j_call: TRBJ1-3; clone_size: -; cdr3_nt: TGTGCCAGCAGCGTGGGAGTACTATGGGTTGGAAACACCATATATTTT; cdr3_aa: CASSVGVLWVGNTIYF
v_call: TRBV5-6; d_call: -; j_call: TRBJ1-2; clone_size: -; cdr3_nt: TGTGCCAGCAGCTTCTACCGGGAGCTGCGGGGCTACACCTTC; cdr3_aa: CASSFYRELRGYTF
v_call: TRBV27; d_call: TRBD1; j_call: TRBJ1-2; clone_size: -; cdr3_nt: TGTGCCAGCAGTTTCTCATGGGACAGGGGGCAGGGCTACACCTTC; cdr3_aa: CASSFSWDRGQGYTF
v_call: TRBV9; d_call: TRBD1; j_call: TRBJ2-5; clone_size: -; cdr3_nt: TGTGCCAGCAGCACAACAGGGGGGAGAGAGACCCAGTACTTC; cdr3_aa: CASSTTGGRETQYF
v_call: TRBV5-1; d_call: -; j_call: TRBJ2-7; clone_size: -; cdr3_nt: TGCGCCAGCTCGGCAGGGACAACAGGGGAGCAGTACTTC; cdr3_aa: CASSAGTTGEQYF
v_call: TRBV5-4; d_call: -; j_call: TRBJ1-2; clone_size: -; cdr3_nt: TGTGCCAGCAGCCCTCGGGGAGAATATAACTATGGCTACACCTTC; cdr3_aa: CASSPRGEYNYGYTF
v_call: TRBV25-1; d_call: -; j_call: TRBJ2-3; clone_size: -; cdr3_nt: TGTGCCAGCAGTACTCTGCTGGGACAAAAAAGCGCAGATACGCAGTATTTT; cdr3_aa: CASSTLLGQKSADTQYF
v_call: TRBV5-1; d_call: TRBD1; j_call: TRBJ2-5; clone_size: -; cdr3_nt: TGCGCCAGCAGCTGGGACAGCACAGAGACCCAGTACTTC; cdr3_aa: CASSWDSTETQYF
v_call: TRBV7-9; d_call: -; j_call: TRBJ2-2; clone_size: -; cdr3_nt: TGTGCCAGCAGCTTAGACTCGGCCGGGGAGCTGTTTTTT; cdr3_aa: CASSLDSAGELFF
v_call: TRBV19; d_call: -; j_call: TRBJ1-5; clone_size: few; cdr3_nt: TGTGCCAGTAGTATACTCCAGGGACCCCAGCATTTT; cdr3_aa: CASSILQGPQHF
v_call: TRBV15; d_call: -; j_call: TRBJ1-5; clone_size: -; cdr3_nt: TGTGCCACCAGCAGAGATCCAACGGGCAATCAGCCCCAGCATTTT; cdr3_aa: CATSRDPTGNQPQHF
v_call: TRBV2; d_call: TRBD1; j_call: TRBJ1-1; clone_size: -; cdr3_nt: TGTGCCAGCAGTGGGTTAACAGGGGCGACTGAAGCTTTCTTT; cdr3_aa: CASSGLTGATEAFF
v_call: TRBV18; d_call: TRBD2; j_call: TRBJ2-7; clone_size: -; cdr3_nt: TGTGCCAGCTCAGGCGGGAGTACTTGGTACGAGCAGTACTTC; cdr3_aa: CASSGGSTWYEQYF
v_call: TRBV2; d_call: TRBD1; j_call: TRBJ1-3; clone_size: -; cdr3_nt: TGTGCCAGCAGCAGACAGGGCACCTCTGGAAACACCATATATTTT; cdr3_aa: CASSRQGTSGNTIYF
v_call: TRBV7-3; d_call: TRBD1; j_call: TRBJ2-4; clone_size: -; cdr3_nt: TGTGCCAGCAGCGCGCGACAGGGGCCAGGAAACATTCAGTACTTC; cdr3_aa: CASSARQGPGNIQYF
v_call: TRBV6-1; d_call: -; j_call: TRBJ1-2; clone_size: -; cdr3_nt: TGTGCCAGCACCTCCGACAGAAACTCCTATGGCTACACCTTC; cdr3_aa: CASTSDRNSYGYTF
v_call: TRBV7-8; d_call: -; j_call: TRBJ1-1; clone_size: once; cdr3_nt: TGTGCCAGCAGCTTTACCGAGGGCCTCGGGGAAGCTTTCTTT; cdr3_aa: CASSFTEGLGEAFF
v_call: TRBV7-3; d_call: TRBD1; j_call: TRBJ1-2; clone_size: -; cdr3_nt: TGTGCCAGCAGCCCGGACAGGTTAAGTGGCTACACCTTC; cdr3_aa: CASSPDRLSGYTF
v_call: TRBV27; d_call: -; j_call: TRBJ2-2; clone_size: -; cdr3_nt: TGTGCCAGCCACGAGGGTACCGGGGAGCTGTTTTTT; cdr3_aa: CASHEGTGELFF
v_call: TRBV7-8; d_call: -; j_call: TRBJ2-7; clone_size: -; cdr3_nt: TGTGCCAGCAGCTTATCTACCTACGAGCAGTACTTC; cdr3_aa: CASSLSTYEQYF
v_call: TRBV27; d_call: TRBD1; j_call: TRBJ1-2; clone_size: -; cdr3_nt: TGTGCCAGCAGTTTATTGGGGTATTCCTCAGGGGGGTTTAACTATGGCTACACCTTC; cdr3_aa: CASSLLGYSSGGFNYGYTF
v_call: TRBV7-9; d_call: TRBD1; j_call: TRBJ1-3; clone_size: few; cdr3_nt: TGTGCCAGCAGCTACCGGGACAGTTACTCTGGAAACACCATATATTTT; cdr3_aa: CASSYRDSYSGNTIYF